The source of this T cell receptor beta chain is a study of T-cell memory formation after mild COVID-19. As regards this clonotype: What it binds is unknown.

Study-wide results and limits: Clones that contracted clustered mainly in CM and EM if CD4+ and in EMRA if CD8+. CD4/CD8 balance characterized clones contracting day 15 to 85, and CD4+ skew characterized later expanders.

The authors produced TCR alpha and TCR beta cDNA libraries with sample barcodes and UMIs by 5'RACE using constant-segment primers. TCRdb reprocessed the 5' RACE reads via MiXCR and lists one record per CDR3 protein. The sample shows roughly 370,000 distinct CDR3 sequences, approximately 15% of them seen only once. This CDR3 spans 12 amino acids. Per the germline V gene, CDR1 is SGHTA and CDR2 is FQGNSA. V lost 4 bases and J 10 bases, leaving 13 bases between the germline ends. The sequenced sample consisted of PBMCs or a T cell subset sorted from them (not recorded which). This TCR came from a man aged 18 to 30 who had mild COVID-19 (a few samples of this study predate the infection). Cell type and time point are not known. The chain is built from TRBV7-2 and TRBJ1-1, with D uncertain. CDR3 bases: TGTGCCAGCAGCTCACGATACCTTGGAGCTTTCTTT. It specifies CASSSRYLGAFF.